Presented here are 25 T cell receptor beta chains from one specimen sequenced in a study of blood T cell repertoires in COVID-19. Some clones are missing from TCRdb's copy, which holds only in-frame ones; the method was immunoSEQ multiplex PCR. Counted here are some 220,000 clones, 80% occurring once; the ten biggest clones make up roughly 12%. The sample taken for sequencing was peripheral blood. These receptors were collected from a human donor in a cohort sampled during active COVID-19.

This chain joins TRBV19 and TRBJ2-1, with D tentatively TRBD2 (6 bases). V was shortened by 5 bases and J by 15 bases, with 17 bases between the two germline ends. This CDR3 is 12 amino acids long. The germline V gene has CDR1 LNHDA and CDR2 SQIVND (reference sequence). This chain's CDR3 is CASSLGRGGVFF. As DNA, the CDR3 is TGTGCCAGTAGTTTGGGGCGAGGAGGGGTGTTCTTC.

This rearrangement joins TRBV28 to TRBJ2-7; D may be TRBD1 (6 bases). Germline V lookup: CDR1 MDHEN, CDR2 SYDVKM. The CDR3 covers 13 residues. The germline V and J ends were trimmed by 6 bases and 3 bases, with 12 bases remaining between them. For the CDR3, the DNA is TGTGCCAGCAGGGCAGGGGTCAGCTACGAGCAGTACTTC. Its translation: CASRAGVSYEQYF.

The chain combines TRBV2 with TRBJ1-2; a weak D match, TRBD1 (5 bases). The germline V gene has CDR1 SNHLY and CDR2 FYNNEI. This CDR3 spans 13 amino acids. Trimming removed 6 bases at V and 7 bases at J, with 15 bases between. CDR3 bases: TGTGCCAGCAGGGATGGGGCCTCTGGTGGCTACACCTTC. Its protein is CASRDGASGGYTF.

V gene TRBV21-1 combines with J gene TRBJ1-3; no check of the table's D call, TRBD1, against the DNA was made. TRBV21-1 is described as a pseudogene. This CDR3 spans 15 amino acids. The CDR3 coding sequence is TGTGCCAGCAGCCTAAGGGCCAGGGAAGGAAACACCATATATTTT. As protein: CASSLRAREGNTIYF.

The V call is TRBV3-1 (or the pseudogene TRBV3-2), the J call TRBJ1-1, with D perhaps TRBD1 (6 bases). Germline V gene data show CDR1 as LGHDT and CDR2 as YNNKEL (reference sequence). The CDR3 has 13 residues. Trimming shortened V by 1 base and J by 7 bases, and 10 bases separated the two germline ends. CDR3 loop: CASSQGTDLEAFF. The DNA of the CDR3 is TGTGCCAGCAGCCAAGGGACAGATCTTGAAGCTTTCTTT.

This rearrangement joins TRBV6-5 to TRBJ2-1; 7 nucleotides line up with TRBD1. The CDR3 runs 14 residues. Germline V gene lookup returns CDR1 MNHEY and CDR2 SVGAGI. Losses at the gene ends were 10 bases for V and 3 bases for J; bases not matched to a gene: 9. CDR3 sequence (DNA): TGTGCCACCTTAGACAGGGACGGCTACAATGAGCAGTTCTTC. Translating gives CATLDRDGYNEQFF.

This clone was observed many times. The chain joins TRBV2 to TRBJ2-7; 9 nucleotides line up with TRBD1. The CDR3 sequence is 14 residues long. CDR1 and CDR2 from the germline V gene are SNHLY and FYNNEI. The trim removed 6 bases at V and 5 bases at J, leaving 8 bases unmatched. For the CDR3, the DNA is TGTGCCAGCAGGACAGGGACAGGGCTCGACGAGCAGTACTTC. This gives the protein CASRTGTGLDEQYF.

The chain recombines TRBV7-9 with TRBJ2-4; possibly TRBD2 for D (6 bases). This CDR3 contains 14 residues. With 1 base removed from V and 9 bases from J, the gap between germline ends came to 13 bases. The germline CDR1 and CDR2 sequences are SEHNR and FQNEAQ (reference sequence). The DNA for the CDR3 is TGTGCCAGCAGCTTAGGACTAGATAGAGGCATTCAGTACTTC. Amino acids: CASSLGLDRGIQYF.

Only one count was recorded for this clone. The rearrangement uses TRBV28 and TRBJ2-5, with a tentative D call TRBD2 (6 bases). Trimming took 1 base from V and 1 from J, leaving 16 bases between them. The CDR3 is made up of 17 amino acids. Germline V gives CDR1 MDHEN, CDR2 SYDVKM. CDR3 amino acids: CASSLLPGLIAQETQYF. As DNA, the CDR3 is TGTGCCAGCAGTTTATTACCGGGACTCATTGCCCAAGAGACCCAGTACTTC.

The genes are TRBV27 and TRBJ1-2, with 7 bases matching TRBD1. From germline, CDR1 is MNHEY and CDR2 SMNVEV (reference sequence). With V trimmed by 5 bases and J by 3 bases, 9 bases remained unmatched. The CDR3 totals 15 residues. Written as DNA, the CDR3 is TGTGCCAGCAGTAGACAGGGAGAAGATTACTATGGCTACACCTTC. This sequence encodes CASSRQGEDYYGYTF.

V gene TRBV7-2 combines with J gene TRBJ2-7; a possible D gene is TRBD1 (8 bases). CDR1 and CDR2 (germline): SGHTA, FQGNSA. The CDR3 is 14 amino acids. V lost 5 bases to trimming and J lost 3 bases, with 14 bases between them. For the CDR3, the DNA is TGTGCCAGCAGCCTAAACAGGGGGGGCTACGAGCAGTACTTC. Its protein is CASSLNRGGYEQYF.

This chain uses TRBV24-1 with TRBJ2-3; 10 bases align to TRBD1. The CDR3 totals 15 residues. V shed 4 bases, J shed 14 bases, and the junction held 14 bases outside the gene matches. Per the germline V gene, CDR1 is KGHDR and CDR2 is SFDVKD. The CDR3 nucleotides read TGTGCCACCAGTGACCCGGGACAGGGGAATTCCCAAGTGTATTTT. Protein product: CATSDPGQGNSQVYF.

The CDR3 DNA sequence: TGTGCCAGCAGCCAAGATCTAACTCCAGATACGCAGTATTTT. Its translation is CASSQDLTPDTQYF. V is TRBV4-2 and J is TRBJ2-3; D gene uncertain. The length of the CDR3 is 14 residues. Deletions cut 0 bases from V and 4 bases from J, with 8 bases between. In germline, CDR1 is LGHNA, CDR2 YNFKEQ.

V is TRBV9 and J is TRBJ2-2; D may be TRBD2 (6 bases). The CDR3 totals 17 residues. Trimming took 2 bases from V and 3 from J, leaving 17 bases between them. Germline assignment: CDR1 SGDLS and CDR2 YYNGEE. CDR3 nucleotides: TGTGCCAGCAGCGTCGTTGGGGGGTTAAGGGACACCGGGGAGCTGTTTTTT. Translation gives CASSVVGGLRDTGELFF.

This chain's CDR3 is CASSSDRVGYEAFF. DNA of the CDR3: TGTGCCAGCTCTTCAGACAGAGTTGGTTATGAAGCTTTCTTT. The chain combines TRBV18 with TRBJ1-1, with TRBD1 as a possible D gene (5 bases). Germline CDR1 KGHSH, CDR2 LQKENI. The CDR3 runs 14 residues. Deletions cut 6 bases from V and 7 bases from J, with 18 bases between.

A single count supports this clone. The chain combines TRBV19 with TRBJ1-5; no firm D call. Germline lookup yields CDR1 LNHDA and CDR2 SQIVND (reference sequence). Trimming pared 8 bases from V and 5 bases from J, leaving 7 bases between. CDR3 length equals 11 residues. CDR3 DNA sequence: TGTGCCAGTTCGAGGGATCAGCCCCAGCATTTT. Translating gives CASSRDQPQHF.

This chain uses TRBV9 with TRBJ1-3, with D hard to call. Trimming shortened V by 7 bases and J by 0 bases, and 11 bases separated the two germline ends. This CDR3 contains 14 residues. Germline CDR1 is SGDLS and CDR2 is YYNGEE. In DNA, the CDR3 is TGTGCCAGCGGATTGAGGAGCTCTGGAAACACCATATATTTT. Translated, it gives CASGLRSSGNTIYF. Full variable domain (missing parts from reference TRBV9 and TRBJ1-3): DSGVTQTPKHLITATGQRVTLRCSPRSGDLSVYWYQQSLDQGLQFLIQYYNGEERAKGNILERFSAQQFPDLHSELNLSSLELGDSALYFCASGLRSSGNTIYFGEGSWLTVV.

V and J are TRBV7-9 and TRBJ2-2; 8 nucleotides match TRBD1. Germline loops: CDR1 SEHNR, CDR2 FQNEAQ (reference sequence). Trimming at V came to 6 bases and at J to 3 bases, leaving 12 bases not matched to a gene. The CDR3 is made up of 17 amino acids. CDR3 residues: CASRYQTGTGDTGELFF. The DNA for the CDR3 is TGTGCCAGCAGGTATCAGACCGGGACAGGAGACACCGGGGAGCTGTTTTTT.

The J gene is TRBJ2-4, the V gene TRBV3-1 (or the pseudogene TRBV3-2); a possible D gene is TRBD1 (6 bases). The CDR3 extends over 16 amino acids. The germline V gene encodes CDR1 LGHDT and CDR2 YNNKEL (reference sequence). V gave up 0 bases and J gave up 0 bases, with 9 bases separating them. The CDR3 sequence: CASSQDWGLAKNIQYF. In DNA, the CDR3 is TGTGCCAGCAGCCAAGATTGGGGGCTAGCCAAAAACATTCAGTACTTC.

This chain joins TRBV24-1 and TRBJ2-3; unclear D gene. The CDR3 length is 18 residues. Trimming removed 5 bases at V and 2 bases at J, with 22 bases between. From germline, CDR1 is KGHDR and CDR2 SFDVKD. The chain's CDR3 is CATSAAHSETAYTDTQYF. CDR3 coding DNA: TGTGCCACCAGTGCCGCCCATTCCGAAACAGCATACACAGATACGCAGTATTTT.

The V call is TRBV19, the J call TRBJ2-1; 7 bases are shared with TRBD1. CDR1 LNHDA and CDR2 SQIVND come from the germline V gene (reference sequence). The CDR3 runs 15 residues. The ends lost 6 bases at V and 7 bases at J; junction bases unmatched: 12. The CDR3 nucleotides are TGTGCCAGTAGCCAACAGGGGCTCGTCCCTAATGAGCAGTTCTTC. Protein product: CASSQQGLVPNEQFF.

The count of this clone is one. This chain connects TRBV19 to TRBJ2-1; D is possibly TRBD2 (6 bases). In germline, CDR1 is LNHDA, CDR2 SQIVND (reference sequence). This CDR3 has 13 residues. The V and J ends lost 1 base and 5 bases respectively, with 6 bases between them. The CDR3 nucleotides are TGTGCCAGTAGTATAGGCGGGAACAATGAGCAGTTCTTC. Translated: CASSIGGNNEQFF.

The rearrangement uses TRBV6-6 and TRBJ2-7, with 8 positions matching TRBD2. The CDR3 sequence is 14 residues long. V dropped 6 bases and J dropped 3; count of bases not matched to a gene: 7. Germline-derived CDR1 and CDR2 are MNHNY and SVGAGI (reference sequence). CDR3 coding DNA: TGTGCCAGCAGGCCGGGGGGGGGCCTCTACGAGCAGTACTTC. Protein product: CASRPGGGLYEQYF.

This clone was counted ten times or more. Other DNA sequences of this sample code for an identical CDR3. This chain links TRBV19 with TRBJ2-2; D is ambiguous. The germline V gene has CDR1 LNHDA and CDR2 SQIVND (reference sequence). The V and J ends lost 5 bases and 1 base respectively, with 8 bases between them. This CDR3 region has 14 residues. CDR3 coding DNA: TGTGCCAGTAGTGAGTCGTTGAACACCGGGGAGCTGTTTTTT. It yields the protein CASSESLNTGELFF. Full variable domain (missing parts from reference TRBV19 and TRBJ2-2): DGGITQSPKYLFRKEGQNVTLSCEQNLNHDAMYWYRQDPGQGLRLIYYSQIVNDFQKGDIAEGYSVSREKKESFPLTVTSAQKNPTAFYLCASSESLNTGELFFGEGSRLTVL.

V and J are TRBV7-2 and TRBJ1-3; TRBD1 aligns across 7 bases. J lost 3 bases, V lost 6 bases, and 2 bases had no gene match. Germline CDR1 reads SGHTA; CDR2 reads FQGNSA. This CDR3 comprises 13 residues. The CDR3, as DNA: TGTGCCAGCAGGGCAGGGGGTGGAAACACCATATATTTT. It specifies CASRAGGGNTIYF. Full variable domain (outside the CDR3, taken from reference TRBV7-2 and TRBJ1-3): GAGVSQSPSNKVTEKGKDVELRCDPISGHTALYWYRQSLGQGLEFLIYFQGNSAPDKSGLPSDRFSAERTGGSVSTLTIQRTQQEDSAVYLCASRAGGGNTIYFGEGSWLTVV.